This TCR beta chain derives from a study of blood T cell repertoires in COVID-19 (TCRdb year 2020). About the study as a whole: The collaborator samples originated in the United States, Italy and Spain and spanned the acute and convalescent phases of COVID-19. The material from the prospective study consisted of cDNA or gDNA derived from T cells, B-cell-depleted T cells, or PBMCs. The dataset comprised deeply sampled blood TCRbeta repertoires from subjects exposed to, actively infected with, or recovered from COVID-19. The repertoires were made available in a free public database intended to serve as a resource for research on the immune response to SARS-CoV-2. The samples were drawn from the first 160 participants of the ongoing ImmuneRACE study and from 1,254 subjects provided by 6 global collaborators. A de-identified subject ID, COVID-19 status, age in years and sex were almost always included in the sample metadata. Where available, HLA class I and class II types were taken from metadata supplied by the sample provider and were not determined by assay-based typing.

The CDR3, cysteine through phenylalanine, is 18 amino acids long. CDR3 DNA only is kept here, 54 bases in frame from base 1. In the germline V gene, CDR1 corresponds to KGHDR and CDR2 to SFDVKD. Trimming removed 3 bases from V and 0 bases from J; the gene matches leave 7 bases unexplained. Concerning this clone: The antigen it recognizes is unknown. Base quality data are lacking; no much larger clone is found one base away.

Broad study findings and their caveats: Clinical and demographic metadata were provided uncurated, with the amount varying by source and participant.

Collaborating institutions collected whole blood in K2EDTA tubes following their own protocols. For TCRbeta analysis, collaborator samples were shipped as frozen whole blood, as isolated PBMCs, or as DNA extracted from either sample type. TCRbeta CDR3 regions were amplified from genomic DNA using the immunoSEQ Assay, a bias-controlled multiplex PCR. Per the authors' processing: The number of nucleated cells in each sample was estimated from the amplification of reference gene primers within the assay. To quantify the absolute abundance of each unique TCRbeta CDR3 rearrangement, sequence reads were collapsed and filtered. For each sample, productive Simpson clonality was calculated as the square root of Simpson's diversity index across productive rearrangements. The table was pulled from immuneACCESS by TCRdb, which kept in-frame rearrangements only. Such tables lose some clones; where checked, under half of the loss comes from unresolved V genes, and the rest has no known cause. The V and J calls and clone size are taken from that table; D and trimming were inferred from the DNA. Counted in this sample were under 200,000 clones; about 86% of them appeared once. Jointly, the top ten make up approximately 7% of the sample.

The sequence links TRBV24-1 to TRBJ2-6, with 7 junctional bases fitting TRBD1. The source of this sequence is a man in his fifties or sixties with active or convalescent COVID-19. The sample taken for sequencing was peripheral blood. The bases read TGTGCCACCAGTGATCCGGGACAGCCATCCTCTGGGGCCAACGTCCTGACTTTC. Translated, this gives CATSDPGQPSSGANVLTF.